The 21 T cell receptor beta chains given below trace back to one sample, sequenced in a study of T cells in Graves' hyperthyroidism and ophthalmopathy. Researchers amplified the TCR beta CDR3 regions from RNA transcripts. An initial round of RT-PCR targeting the TCR CDR3 relied on the HTBI primer set. MiXCR was run by TCRdb on the multiplex PCR reads, yielding one entry per CDR3 protein. The top ten clones hold 3.8% of a sample with hundreds of thousands of distinct CDR3 sequences, around 16% of them seen once. Sequenced sample: blood. These receptors originate from a woman younger than 45 with Graves' hyperthyroidism.

This clonotype has more than one count but fewer than ten. V gene TRBV4-1 combines with J gene TRBJ2-3; D is undetermined. V gave up 4 bases and J gave up 5 bases, with 16 bases separating them. The CDR3 runs 15 residues. The germline V gene has CDR1 MGHRA and CDR2 YSYEKL. The DNA for the CDR3 is TGCGCCAGCAGCCGGGTCCTCCTGGATGTAGATACGCAGTATTTT. Protein sequence: CASSRVLLDVDTQYF.

This clonotype was counted ten times or more. The chain links TRBV20-1 to TRBJ2-7, with 7 positions matching TRBD1. V shed 6 bases, J shed 2 bases, and the junction held 7 bases outside the gene matches. The CDR3 runs to 13 residues. Germline V gene lookup returns CDR1 DFQATT and CDR2 SNEGSKA (reference sequence). CDR3: CSAYGQETYEQYF. CDR3 bases: TGCAGTGCCTACGGACAGGAAACCTACGAGCAGTACTTC.

This clonotype was picked up a small number of times. V gene TRBV5-8 combines with J gene TRBJ2-7; 7 positions agree with TRBD2. The CDR3 contains 15 residues. The trim removed 4 bases at V and 7 bases at J, leaving 14 bases unmatched. Germline V lookup: CDR1 SGHTS, CDR2 YDEGEE. CDR3 region: CASSLPGGGAGEQYF. CDR3 nucleotides: TGTGCCAGCAGCCTGCCCGGGGGAGGGGCGGGAGAGCAGTACTTC.

This chain uses TRBV28 with TRBJ2-3; TRBD2 matches 14 bases. V lost 8 bases, J lost 5 bases, and 6 bases stayed unmatched. This CDR3 region has 15 residues. CDR1 MDHEN and CDR2 SYDVKM come from the germline V gene. CDR3 in amino acids: CASWPGTSGRDTQYF. CDR3 sequence (DNA): TGTGCCAGCTGGCCGGGGACTAGCGGGAGAGATACGCAGTATTTT. Full variable domain (remainder filled in from reference TRBV28 and TRBJ2-3): DVKVTQSSRYLVKRTGEKVFLECVQDMDHENMFWYRQDPGLGLRLIYFSYDVKMKEKGDIPEGYSVSREKKERFSLILESASTNQTSMYLCASWPGTSGRDTQYFGPGTRLTVL.

This clonotype was detected a few times. Relative to the germline gene, one junction end is altered; a read error may explain this. This sequence joins TRBV12-3 or TRBV12-4 and TRBJ1-1; possibly TRBD1 for D (5 bases). The CDR3 has 13 amino acids. CDR3 region: CASSFAGNTEAFF. In DNA form, the CDR3 reads TGTGCCAGCAGTTTCGCAGGGAACACTGAAGCTTTCTTC.

This clonotype appeared a few times. The genes are TRBV6-1 and TRBJ2-2; 14 nucleotides align to TRBD2. The length of the CDR3 is 19 residues. Germline assignment: CDR1 MNHNS and CDR2 SASEGT. The J segment lost 0 bases and the V segment lost 9 bases, leaving 12 bases of the junction unmatched. Written as DNA, the CDR3 is TGTGCCAGGTCTCTTCCGGGACTAGCGGGAGCCCCGAACACCGGGGAGCTGTTTTTT. This translates into CARSLPGLAGAPNTGELFF.

The chain joins TRBV6-2 or TRBV6-3 to TRBJ2-5, with TRBD2 matching over 7 bases. Unmatched junction bases numbered 16, after V lost 0 bases and J lost 12 bases. The CDR3 covers 16 residues. In germline, CDR1 is MNHEY, CDR2 SVGEGT. Here the CDR3 DNA reads TGTGCCAGCAGTTACTCGAGGCAGCGGGAAACTCTTCTGGAGTACTTC. It specifies CASSYSRQRETLLEYF.

This clonotype came up many times. This rearrangement joins TRBV6-2 or TRBV6-3 to TRBJ2-7; TRBD2 matches 12 bases. Unmatched junction bases numbered 4, after V lost 6 bases and J lost 4 bases. CDR3 length: 14 amino acids. Germline V gene sequence: CDR1 MNHEY, CDR2 SVGEGT. CDR3: CASRTTSGSYEQYF. The CDR3, as DNA: TGTGCCAGCAGAACGACTAGCGGGAGTTACGAGCAGTACTTC.

Many counts were recorded for this clonotype. The chain links TRBV7-9 to TRBJ2-1, with 12 bases lining up with TRBD2. Germline V gene sequence: CDR1 SEHNR, CDR2 FQNEAQ (reference sequence). The CDR3 totals 19 residues. V dropped 5 bases and J dropped 1; count of bases not matched to a gene: 12. In DNA, the CDR3 is TGTGCCAGCAGCCCGCCCACTAGCGGGAGGAAGGAATCCTACAATGAGCAGTTCTTC. This gives the protein CASSPPTSGRKESYNEQFF.

The count of this clonotype is one. V gene TRBV20-1 combines with J gene TRBJ1-4; the D is unclear. This CDR3 is built from 17 residues. Trimming stripped 0 bases from V and 0 bases from J, with 14 bases between. CDR1 is DFQATT and CDR2 is SNEGSKA in the germline V gene (reference sequence). For the CDR3, the DNA is TGCAGTGCTAGAGAGCTTGGAGAAGTTGCAACTAATGAAAAACTGTTTTTT. Translation: CSARELGEVATNEKLFF.

The gene calls are TRBV19 and TRBJ2-1, with 7 bases lining up with TRBD2. The germline V gene encodes CDR1 LNHDA and CDR2 SQIVND (reference sequence). Trimming took 1 base from V and 0 from J; bases not matched to a gene: 3. The length of the CDR3 is 16 residues. CDR3 nucleotide sequence: TGTGCCAGTAGTATAGGCGGGAGCCCCTCCTACAATGAGCAGTTCTTC. The encoded protein is CASSIGGSPSYNEQFF.

This clonotype has only a few counts. This chain connects TRBV18 to TRBJ2-2; D is ambiguous. The CDR3 has 12 amino acids. The V end lost 3 bases, the J end lost 7 bases, and 6 bases lay between the germline ends. The germline CDR1 and CDR2 sequences are KGHSH and LQKENI. In DNA form, the CDR3 reads TGTGCCAGCTCACCTGGGGTCGGGGAGCTGTTTTTT. Protein sequence: CASSPGVGELFF.

The chain employs TRBV7-2 and TRBJ1-2, with D maybe TRBD1 (5 bases). There are 16 residues in the CDR3. Per germline, CDR1 SGHTA and CDR2 FQGNSA. V was trimmed by 0 bases and J by 5 bases, leaving 16 bases between them. CDR3: CASSLASQEGIYGYTF. The CDR3 bases are TGTGCCAGCAGCTTAGCGTCACAGGAGGGGATTTATGGCTACACCTTC.

This clonotype has a count of ten or more. This sequence joins TRBV28 and TRBJ2-7, with 10 positions matching TRBD1. The CDR3 runs 14 residues. V lost 6 bases and J lost 7; bases outside the gene matches: 9. The germline gives CDR1 MDHEN, CDR2 SYDVKM. The CDR3 region has the DNA TGTGCCAGCAGCGTTCGACAGGGGGCTCGAGAGCAGTACTTC. Translating gives CASSVRQGAREQYF.

This clonotype occurred many times. V is TRBV28 and J is TRBJ2-7; the D gene is possibly TRBD2 (6 bases). Germline V gives CDR1 MDHEN, CDR2 SYDVKM. Trimming removed 2 bases at V and 1 base at J, with 18 bases between. The CDR3 extends over 17 amino acids. This CDR3 reads CASSLVDGLAPSYEQYF. DNA of the CDR3: TGTGCCAGCAGTTTAGTCGACGGGCTAGCGCCTTCCTACGAGCAGTACTTC.

This clonotype came up a few times. This sequence joins TRBV19 and TRBJ2-3, with a tentative D call TRBD2 (5 bases). Germline CDR1 LNHDA, CDR2 SQIVND (reference sequence). CDR3 size: 13 residues. With 5 bases removed from V and 6 bases from J, the gap between germline ends came to 12 bases. The CDR3 nucleotides read TGTGCCAGTAGTGCTCAGCGGTCGGATACGCAGTATTTT. Residues: CASSAQRSDTQYF.

The table lists this clonotype with a few counts. In nucleotides, the CDR3 is TGTGCCAGCAGCCAAAGCGGACAAGCGGAGTACTTC. Protein product: CASSQSGQAEYF. The chain employs TRBV3-1 and TRBJ2-5; D is tentatively TRBD1 or TRBD2 (5 bases each). The CDR3 has 12 residues. V was clipped by 2 bases and J by 12 bases, with 13 bases between them. CDR1 is LGHDT, CDR2 YNNKEL, per germline (reference sequence).

The V gene is TRBV4-2, the J gene TRBJ2-1, with 13 bases aligning to TRBD2. With 0 bases clipped from V and 1 base from J, the junction kept 6 bases outside the gene matches. Germline loops: CDR1 LGHNA, CDR2 YNFKEQ. The CDR3 contains 19 residues. The CDR3 region has the DNA TGTGCCAGCAGCCAAGAAATAGGGGGACTAGCGGGGTCCTACAATGAGCAGTTCTTC. Translated, it gives CASSQEIGGLAGSYNEQFF.

This clonotype has just a few counts. The chain couples TRBV7-2 to TRBJ2-3; D unclear. Trimming stripped 4 bases from V and 3 bases from J, with 8 bases between. This CDR3 region has 13 residues. The V gene's germline CDR1 is SGHTA and CDR2 FQGNSA. The CDR3 nucleotides read TGTGCCAGCAGCTCCCATCATACAGATACGCAGTATTTT. Translated, it gives CASSSHHTDTQYF.

The rearrangement uses TRBV12-3 or TRBV12-4 and TRBJ1-2; tentatively, D is TRBD1 (6 bases). The CDR3 sequence is 14 residues long. The V gene lost 8 bases and the J gene lost 3 bases, with 16 bases spanning the gap. CDR3 bases: TGTGCCAGCGGGTCGGGACAATTTTACTATGGCTACACCTTC. Protein product: CASGSGQFYYGYTF.

Note on this clonotype: A read error may be the cause here, since a much bigger clone is one base away. V and J are TRBV18 and TRBJ1-1; D unresolved. The CDR3 length is 12 residues. The germline V gene has CDR1 KGHSH and CDR2 LQKENI. The CDR3 DNA reads TGTGCCAGCTCACTCCTGGGTGGTGAAGTTTTCTTT. It is translated as CASSLLGGEVFF. Based on the CDR3 plus reference TRBV18 and TRBJ1-1, the full variable domain is NAGVMQNPRHLVRRRGQEARLRCSPMKGHSHVYWYRQLPEEGLKFMVYLQKENIIDESGMPKERFSAEFPKEGPSILRIQQVVRGDSAAYFCASSLLGGEVFFGQGTRLTVV.